The 21 T cell receptor beta chains below come from one sample, sequenced in a study of OX40 agonist ivuxolimab in advanced cancers. Measured with immunoSEQ multiplex PCR; TCRdb has only the in-frame clones, and not every one. The sample shows about 7,400 clones, about 90% of them seen only once. The material sequenced was CD4+ or CD8+ T cells sorted from blood, taken in a trial of the OX40 agonist ivuxolimab. Source of these receptors: an adult with an advanced solid tumor such as melanoma, head and neck, liver or kidney cancer.

Judged by abundance, this clone is medium-sized. The rearrangement uses TRBV10-1 and TRBJ1-5; D not certain. The CDR3 length is 11 residues. V gave up 3 bases and J gave up 8 bases, with 5 bases separating them. Germline CDR1 reads WNHNN; CDR2 reads SYGVQD (reference sequence). CDR3 in DNA: TGCGCCAGCAGTGACCTTGAGCCCCAGCATTTT. This codes for CASSDLEPQHF.

This clone has only a few counts. The rearrangement uses TRBV7-3 and TRBJ2-3, with D possibly being TRBD1 (6 bases). This CDR3 has 15 amino acids. Trimming removed 0 bases from V and 1 base from J, with 8 bases in between. From germline, CDR1 is SGHTA and CDR2 FQGTGA. CDR3 bases: TGTGCCAGCAGCTTAACGGGACAACGCACAGATACGCAGTATTTT. Translating gives CASSLTGQRTDTQYF.

This sequence joins TRBV27 and TRBJ2-2; D might be TRBD1 (5 bases). Germline V CDR1 and CDR2: MNHEY, SMNVEV (reference sequence). V was clipped by 5 bases and J by 6 bases, with 7 bases between them. This CDR3 comprises 12 residues. DNA of the CDR3: TGTGCCAGCAGTATCAGGGCCGGGGAGCTGTTTTTT. Protein: CASSIRAGELFF.

The V gene is TRBV7-2, the J gene TRBJ2-3; 8 nucleotides agree with TRBD2. This CDR3 is 19 amino acids long. With V trimmed by 2 bases and J by 2 bases, 15 bases remained unmatched. The germline V gene encodes CDR1 SGHTA and CDR2 FQGNSA. The CDR3 DNA follows: TGTGCCAGCAGCTTATGGGCTTGGGCGACTAGCGACCCCACAGATACGCAGTATTTT. Translation: CASSLWAWATSDPTDTQYF.

J is TRBJ1-2 and V is TRBV10-1, with D hard to call. This CDR3 is 13 amino acids long. With 5 bases removed from V and 5 bases from J, the gap between germline ends came to 12 bases. Germline values: CDR1 WNHNN, CDR2 SYGVQD (reference sequence). This CDR3 is CASSRHRFYGYTF. As DNA, the CDR3 is TGCGCCAGCAGTCGTCACAGATTTTATGGCTACACCTTC.

This clone was observed a single time. This chain uses TRBV1 with TRBJ2-4; the table's D call of TRBD2 was not tested on the DNA. TRBV1 is labeled a pseudogene. The CDR3 is 19 residues long. The CDR3 reads CTSSQEPAGGPLAKNIQYF. The DNA for the CDR3 is TGCACCAGCAGCCAGGAGCCAGCGGGAGGGCCACTAGCCAAAAACATTCAGTACTTC.

The chain couples TRBV19 to TRBJ2-1; 7 nucleotides agree with TRBD2. This CDR3 region has 16 residues. From germline, CDR1 is LNHDA and CDR2 SQIVND (reference sequence). V trimming: 6 bases; J trimming: 0 bases; junction bases outside the gene matches: 8. The CDR3 region is CASRFQGGSSYNEQFF. The CDR3 region has the DNA TGTGCCAGTAGGTTCCAAGGCGGGAGCTCCTACAATGAGCAGTTCTTC.

The chain uses TRBV27 and TRBJ2-1, with 7 bases aligning to TRBD2. Germline V gene lookup returns CDR1 MNHEY and CDR2 SMNVEV (reference sequence). Trimming took 6 bases from V and 2 from J; bases not matched to a gene: 13. The CDR3 covers 17 residues. As DNA, the CDR3 is TGTGCCAGCAGGCGTGCCTGGGCTAGCGGACCCTACAATGAGCAGTTCTTC. Protein product: CASRRAWASGPYNEQFF.

The chain recombines TRBV29-1 with TRBJ2-7, with a tentative D call TRBD1 (6 bases). V was clipped by 4 bases and J by 3 bases, with 10 bases between them. The CDR3 has 12 residues. The germline V gene encodes CDR1 SQVTM and CDR2 ANQGSEA. CDR3 amino acids: CSVVLQGYEQYF. The CDR3 coding sequence is TGCAGCGTTGTACTACAGGGCTACGAGCAGTACTTC.

The gene calls are TRBV7-9 and TRBJ2-1; 8 positions agree with TRBD2. The CDR3 loop spans 18 amino acids. CDR1 SEHNR and CDR2 FQNEAQ come from the germline V gene (reference sequence). Unmatched junction bases numbered 17, after V lost 6 bases and J lost 4 bases. The CDR3 nucleotides read TGTGCCAGCAGTCCGAACCCCGGGAGGGCCTGGAGTTACAATGAGCAGTTCTTC. Encoded protein: CASSPNPGRAWSYNEQFF. The whole variable domain, remainder taken from reference TRBV7-9 and TRBJ2-1, is DTGVSQNPRHKITKRGQNVTFRCDPISEHNRLYWYRQTLGQGPEFLTYFQNEAQLEKSRLLSDRFSAERPKGSFSTLEIQRTEQGDSAMYLCASSPNPGRAWSYNEQFFGPGTRLTVL.

The chain recombines TRBV27 with TRBJ2-7; D call uncertain. This CDR3 contains 14 residues. Germline CDR1 is MNHEY and CDR2 is SMNVEV (reference sequence). Trimming pared 6 bases from V and 3 bases from J, leaving 15 bases between. CDR3 residues: CASSNNRLLYEQYF. The DNA for the CDR3 is TGTGCCAGCAGCAATAATCGGCTCCTCTACGAGCAGTACTTC.

CDR3 in amino acids: CASSLGGITGELFF. The CDR3 DNA reads TGTGCCAGCAGCTTGGGGGGTATCACCGGGGAGCTGTTTTTT. V usage is TRBV5-4 and J usage is TRBJ2-2; no clear D. Germline CDR1 reads SGHNT; CDR2 reads YYREEE (reference sequence). The CDR3 runs 14 residues. Trimming pared 0 bases from V and 4 bases from J, leaving 7 bases between.

The genes are TRBV5-8 and TRBJ2-5; D not resolved. Germline assignment: CDR1 SGHTS and CDR2 YDEGEE. This CDR3 spans 11 amino acids. The V gene lost 0 bases and the J gene lost 7 bases, with 4 bases spanning the gap. The CDR3 bases are TGTGCCAGCAGCTTGGGAGTGACCCAGTACTTC. Its translation: CASSLGVTQYF. The complete variable domain, with remaining parts taken from reference TRBV5-8 and TRBJ2-5, reads EAGVTQSPTHLIKTRGQQATLRCSPISGHTSVYWYQQALGLGLQFLLWYDEGEERNRGNFPPRFSGRQFPNYSSELNVNALELEDSALYLCASSLGVTQYFGPGTRLLVL.

This sequence joins TRBV27 and TRBJ2-1; a possible D gene is TRBD1 (6 bases). Trimming removed 6 bases at V and 4 bases at J, with 13 bases between. Germline CDR1 reads MNHEY; CDR2 reads SMNVEV (reference sequence). The CDR3 is made up of 14 amino acids. This CDR3 is CASSPRGMYNEQFF. The CDR3 DNA sequence: TGTGCCAGCAGCCCCAGGGGAATGTACAATGAGCAGTTCTTC.

The chain joins TRBV7-8 to TRBJ2-1; D not certain. The V and J ends lost 4 bases and 4 bases respectively, with 14 bases between them. The CDR3 sequence is 15 residues long. The germline CDR1 and CDR2 sequences are SGHVS and FQNEAQ. The CDR3 DNA follows: TGTGCCAGCAGCTCAGGTTCATTACGTTACAATGAGCAGTTCTTC. It is translated as CASSSGSLRYNEQFF.

This chain connects TRBV27 to TRBJ2-1; D unclear. This CDR3 is 14 amino acids long. CDR1 and CDR2 from the germline V gene are MNHEY and SMNVEV (reference sequence). The germline V and J ends were trimmed by 3 bases and 7 bases, with 13 bases remaining between them. CDR3 bases: TGTGCCAGCAGTTTGAGTTCTCCCAGGAATGAGCAGTTCTTC. Translating it yields CASSLSSPRNEQFF.

J is TRBJ2-7 and V is TRBV18, with 8 positions matching TRBD1. V shed 3 bases, J shed 0 bases, and the junction held 7 bases outside the gene matches. Germline assignment: CDR1 KGHSH and CDR2 LQKENI. The CDR3 spans 16 residues. The CDR3 protein is CASSPADRASSYEQYF. CDR3 coding DNA: TGTGCCAGCTCACCCGCGGACAGGGCAAGCTCCTACGAGCAGTACTTC.

The chain is built from TRBV7-8 and TRBJ2-7, with 9 bases lining up with TRBD1. V gave up 4 bases and J gave up 1 base; unmatched junction bases: 5. Germline-derived CDR1 and CDR2 are SGHVS and FQNEAQ. The CDR3 has 15 residues. CDR3 sequence reads: CASSSPGQGSYEQYF. The DNA for the CDR3 is TGTGCCAGCAGCTCCCCGGGACAGGGTTCCTACGAGCAGTACTTC.

The chain couples TRBV9 to TRBJ1-1; D possibly corresponds to TRBD1 (6 bases). Trimming removed 4 bases from V and 5 bases from J, with 18 bases in between. The CDR3 runs 15 residues. Germline CDR1 and CDR2: SGDLS and YYNGEE. The CDR3 region is CASSLEGGVGTEAFF. DNA for the CDR3: TGTGCCAGCAGCCTGGAAGGGGGGGTAGGTACTGAAGCTTTCTTT.

The rearrangement links TRBV6-5 to TRBJ2-7; TRBD2 aligns across 11 bases. From germline, CDR1 is MNHEY and CDR2 SVGAGI. There are 14 residues in the CDR3. The ends lost 6 bases at V and 4 bases at J; junction bases unmatched: 5. CDR3 region: CASSSGTSGYEQYF. The CDR3 DNA reads TGTGCCAGCAGCTCCGGGACTAGCGGATACGAGCAGTACTTC.

V and J are TRBV15 and TRBJ1-1, with 9 bases matching TRBD1. CDR3 length: 18 amino acids. V dropped 0 bases and J dropped 1; count of bases not matched to a gene: 9. Germline lookup yields CDR1 LNHNV and CDR2 YYDKDF (reference sequence). CDR3 bases: TGTGCCACCAGCAGAGATTTGAACAGGGGGCTGGAGAACACTGAAGCTTTCTTT. Translating gives CATSRDLNRGLENTEAFF.